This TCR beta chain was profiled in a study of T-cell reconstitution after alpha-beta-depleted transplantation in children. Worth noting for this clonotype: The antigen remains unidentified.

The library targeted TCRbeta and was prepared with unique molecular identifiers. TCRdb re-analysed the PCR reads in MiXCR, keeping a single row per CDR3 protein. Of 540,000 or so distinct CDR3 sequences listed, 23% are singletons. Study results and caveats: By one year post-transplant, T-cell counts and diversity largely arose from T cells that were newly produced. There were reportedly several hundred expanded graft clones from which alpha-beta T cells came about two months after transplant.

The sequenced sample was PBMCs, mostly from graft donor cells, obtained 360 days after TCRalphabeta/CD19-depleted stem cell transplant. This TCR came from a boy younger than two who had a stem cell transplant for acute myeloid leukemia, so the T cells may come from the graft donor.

CDR3 sequence: CSATTSGASLAKNIQYF. The CDR3, as DNA: TGCAGTGCTACGACTAGCGGGGCCTCCCTCGCCAAAAACATTCAGTACTTC. The chain uses TRBV20-1 and TRBJ2-4, with TRBD2 matching over 11 bases. This CDR3 region has 17 residues. J gave up 1 base and V 4 bases, and 9 bases lay outside the gene matches. CDR1 and CDR2 (germline): DFQATT, SNEGSKA (reference sequence).